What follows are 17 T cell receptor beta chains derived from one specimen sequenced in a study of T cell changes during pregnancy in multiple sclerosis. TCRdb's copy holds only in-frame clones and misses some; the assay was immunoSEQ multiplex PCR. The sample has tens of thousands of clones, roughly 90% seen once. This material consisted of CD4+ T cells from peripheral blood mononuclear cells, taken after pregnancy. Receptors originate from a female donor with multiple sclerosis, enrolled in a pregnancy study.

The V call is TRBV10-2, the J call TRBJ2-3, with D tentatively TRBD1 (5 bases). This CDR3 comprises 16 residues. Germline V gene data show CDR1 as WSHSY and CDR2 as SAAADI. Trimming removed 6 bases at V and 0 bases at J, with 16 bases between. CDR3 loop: CASRPQGAASTDTQYF. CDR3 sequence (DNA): TGCGCCAGCAGGCCCCAGGGTGCGGCAAGCACAGATACGCAGTATTTT.

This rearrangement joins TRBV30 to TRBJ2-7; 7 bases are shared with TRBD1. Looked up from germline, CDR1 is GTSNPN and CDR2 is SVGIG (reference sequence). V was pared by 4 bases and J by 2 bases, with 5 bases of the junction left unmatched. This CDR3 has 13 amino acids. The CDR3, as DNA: TGTGCCTGGAAGGGGGCAGGCACCTACGAGCAGTACTTC. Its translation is CAWKGAGTYEQYF.

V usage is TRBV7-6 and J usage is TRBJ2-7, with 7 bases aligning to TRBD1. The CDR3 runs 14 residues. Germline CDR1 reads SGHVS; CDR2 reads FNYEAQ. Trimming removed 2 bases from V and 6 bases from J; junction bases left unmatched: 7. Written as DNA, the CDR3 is TGTGCCAGCAGCTTACTCCCAGGGGGAAGCGAGCAGTACTTC. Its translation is CASSLLPGGSEQYF. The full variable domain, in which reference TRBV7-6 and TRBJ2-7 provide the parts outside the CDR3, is GAGVSQSPRYKVTKRGQDVALRCDPISGHVSLYWYRQALGQGPEFLTYFNYEAQQDKSGLPNDRFSAERPEGSISTLTIQRTEQRDSAMYRCASSLLPGGSEQYFGPGTRLTVT.

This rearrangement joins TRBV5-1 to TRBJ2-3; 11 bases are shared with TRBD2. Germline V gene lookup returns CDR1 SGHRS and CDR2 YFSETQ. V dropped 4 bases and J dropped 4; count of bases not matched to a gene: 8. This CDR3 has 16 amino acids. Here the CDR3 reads CASSDPGLAAPDTQYF. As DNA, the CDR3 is TGCGCCAGCAGCGATCCGGGACTAGCGGCGCCAGATACGCAGTATTTT.

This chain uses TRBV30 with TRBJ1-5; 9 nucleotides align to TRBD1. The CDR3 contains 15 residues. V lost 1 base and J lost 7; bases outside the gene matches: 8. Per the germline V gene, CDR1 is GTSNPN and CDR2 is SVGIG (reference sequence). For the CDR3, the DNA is TGTGCCTGGAGTGGAGAACAGGGGGCCAGCCAGCCCCAGCATTTT. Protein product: CAWSGEQGASQPQHF.

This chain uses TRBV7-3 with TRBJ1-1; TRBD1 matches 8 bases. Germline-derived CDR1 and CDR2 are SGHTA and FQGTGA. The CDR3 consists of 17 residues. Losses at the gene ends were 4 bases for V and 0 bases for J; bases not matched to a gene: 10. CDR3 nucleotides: TGTGCCAGCAGCTCAGGGGGCGGACAGGGACTGAACACTGAAGCTTTCTTT. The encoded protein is CASSSGGGQGLNTEAFF. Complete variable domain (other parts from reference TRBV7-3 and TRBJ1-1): GAGVSQTPSNKVTEKGKYVELRCDPISGHTALYWYRQSLGQGPEFLIYFQGTGAADDSGLPNDRFFAVRPEGSVSTLKIQRTERGDSAVYLCASSSGGGQGLNTEAFFGQGTRLTVV.

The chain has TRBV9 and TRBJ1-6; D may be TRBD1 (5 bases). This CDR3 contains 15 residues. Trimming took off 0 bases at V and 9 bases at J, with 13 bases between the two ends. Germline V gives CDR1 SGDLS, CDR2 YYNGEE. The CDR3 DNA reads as TGTGCCAGCAGCGTAGGTGGGGCCCAATTTTCACCCCTCCACTTT. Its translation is CASSVGGAQFSPLHF.

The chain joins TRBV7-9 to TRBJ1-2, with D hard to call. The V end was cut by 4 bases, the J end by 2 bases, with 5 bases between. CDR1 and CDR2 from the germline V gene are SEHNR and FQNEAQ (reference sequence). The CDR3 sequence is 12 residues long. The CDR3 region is CASSSRNYGYTF. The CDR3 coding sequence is TGTGCCAGCAGCTCCAGGAACTATGGCTACACCTTC.

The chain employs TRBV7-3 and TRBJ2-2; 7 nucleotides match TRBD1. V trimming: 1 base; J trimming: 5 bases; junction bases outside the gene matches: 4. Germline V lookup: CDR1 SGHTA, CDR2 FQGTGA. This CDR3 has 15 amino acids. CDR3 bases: TGTGCCAGCAGCTTAAGCCGACAGGGAACCGGGGAGCTGTTTTTT. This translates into CASSLSRQGTGELFF.

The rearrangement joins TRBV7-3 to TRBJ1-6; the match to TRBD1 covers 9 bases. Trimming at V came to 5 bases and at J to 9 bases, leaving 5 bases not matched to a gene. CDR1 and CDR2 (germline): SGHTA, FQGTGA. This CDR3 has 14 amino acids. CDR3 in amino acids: CASSPGTGISPLHF. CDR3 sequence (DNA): TGTGCCAGCAGCCCGGGGACAGGGATTTCACCCCTCCACTTT.

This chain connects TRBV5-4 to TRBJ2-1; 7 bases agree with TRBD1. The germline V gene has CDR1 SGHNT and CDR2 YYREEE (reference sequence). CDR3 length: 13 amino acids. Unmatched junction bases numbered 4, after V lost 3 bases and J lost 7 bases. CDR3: CASSSGGWNEQFF. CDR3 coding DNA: TGTGCCAGCAGCTCAGGGGGATGGAATGAGCAGTTCTTC.

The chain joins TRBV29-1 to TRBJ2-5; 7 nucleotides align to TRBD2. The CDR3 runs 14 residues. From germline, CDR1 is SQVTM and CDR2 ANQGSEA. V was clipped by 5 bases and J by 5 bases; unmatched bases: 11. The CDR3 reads CSVSSGTKGETQYF. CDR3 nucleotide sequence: TGCAGCGTTTCCTCCGGGACTAAGGGGGAGACCCAGTACTTC.

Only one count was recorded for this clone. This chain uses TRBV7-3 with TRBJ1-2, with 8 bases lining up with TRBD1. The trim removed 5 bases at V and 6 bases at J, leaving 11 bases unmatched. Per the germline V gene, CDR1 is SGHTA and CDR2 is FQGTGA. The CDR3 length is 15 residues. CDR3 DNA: TGTGCCAGCAGCGCCGGGACAGGAGGGTCGGATGGCTACACCTTC. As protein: CASSAGTGGSDGYTF.

DNA for the CDR3: TGTGCCAGCAGCATAACGATCAGAGAGACCCAGTACTTC. This sequence encodes CASSITIRETQYF. The chain carries TRBV7-6 and TRBJ2-5, with D unresolved. V lost 5 bases, J lost 4 bases, and 11 bases lay in between. This CDR3 spans 13 amino acids. CDR1 is SGHVS and CDR2 is FNYEAQ in the germline V gene.

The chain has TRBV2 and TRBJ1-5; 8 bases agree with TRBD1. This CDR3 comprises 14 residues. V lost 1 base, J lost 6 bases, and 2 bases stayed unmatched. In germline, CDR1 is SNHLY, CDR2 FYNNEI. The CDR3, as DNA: TGTGCCAGCAGTGAAGGGCAGGGGGCTCAGCCCCAGCATTTT. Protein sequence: CASSEGQGAQPQHF.

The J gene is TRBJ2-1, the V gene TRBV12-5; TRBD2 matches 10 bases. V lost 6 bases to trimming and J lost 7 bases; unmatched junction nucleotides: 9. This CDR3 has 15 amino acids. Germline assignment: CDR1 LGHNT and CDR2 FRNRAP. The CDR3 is CASGLLAGYQNEQFF. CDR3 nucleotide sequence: TGTGCTAGTGGCCTACTAGCGGGGTATCAAAATGAGCAGTTCTTC.

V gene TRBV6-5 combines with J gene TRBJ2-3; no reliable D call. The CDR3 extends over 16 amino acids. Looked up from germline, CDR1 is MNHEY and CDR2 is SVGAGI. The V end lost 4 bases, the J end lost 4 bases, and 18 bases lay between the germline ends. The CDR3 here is CASSSSQTGKADTQYF. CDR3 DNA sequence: TGTGCCAGCAGTTCTTCCCAGACTGGAAAAGCAGATACGCAGTATTTT.